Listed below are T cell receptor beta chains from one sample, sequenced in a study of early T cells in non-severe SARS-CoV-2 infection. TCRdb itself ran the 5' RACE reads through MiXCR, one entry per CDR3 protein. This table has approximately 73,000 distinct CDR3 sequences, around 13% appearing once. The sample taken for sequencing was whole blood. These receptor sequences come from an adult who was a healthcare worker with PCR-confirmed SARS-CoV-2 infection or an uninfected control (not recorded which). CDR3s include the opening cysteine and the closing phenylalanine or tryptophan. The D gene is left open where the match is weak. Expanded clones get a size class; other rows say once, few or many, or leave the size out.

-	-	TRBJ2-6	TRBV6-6	CASSYSRRATGANVLTF	TGTGCCAGCAGTTACTCGAGAAGAGCCACTGGGGCCAACGTCCTGACTTTC
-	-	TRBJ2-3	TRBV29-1	CSVVVRGIADTQYF	TGCAGCGTTGTGGTTAGGGGAATCGCAGATACGCAGTATTTT
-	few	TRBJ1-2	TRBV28	CASRPGTSLLF	TGTGCCAGCAGACCCGGGACATCGCTCCTCTTC
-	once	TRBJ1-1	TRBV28	CASSLGSRGTEAFF	TGTGCCAGCAGCCTGGGGTCTAGGGGGACTGAAGCTTTCTTT
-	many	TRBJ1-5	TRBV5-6	CASSLAGAGNQPQHF	TGTGCCAGCAGCTTGGCTGGGGCGGGCAATCAGCCCCAGCATTTT
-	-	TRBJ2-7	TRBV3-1	CASSQGQPAYEQYF	TGTGCCAGCAGCCAAGGGCAGCCAGCCTACGAGCAGTACTTC
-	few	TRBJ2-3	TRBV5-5	CASSLEFFASEDTQYF	TGTGCCAGCAGCTTGGAATTCTTTGCGAGCGAAGATACGCAGTATTTT
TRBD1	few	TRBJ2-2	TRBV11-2	CASSNTGEYTGELFF	TGTGCCAGCAGCAATACAGGGGAATACACCGGGGAGCTGTTTTTT
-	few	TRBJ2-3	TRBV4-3	CASSQDLGGATDTQYF	TGCGCCAGCAGCCAAGATCTTGGGGGAGCCACAGATACGCAGTATTTT
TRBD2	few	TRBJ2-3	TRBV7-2	CASSSGLAVRGTQYF	TGTGCCAGCAGCTCGGGACTAGCGGTTCGAGGGACGCAGTATTTT
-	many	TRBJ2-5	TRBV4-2	CASSQVDLPGAQYF	TGTGCCAGCAGCCAAGTGGACCTGCCAGGGGCCCAGTACTTC
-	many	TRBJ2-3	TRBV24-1	CATSQGGPSTDTQYF	TGTGCCACCAGTCAGGGGGGGCCCAGCACAGATACGCAGTATTTT
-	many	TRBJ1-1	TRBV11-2	CASSTQRGSRTEAFF	TGTGCCAGCAGCACTCAAAGGGGATCGAGGACTGAAGCTTTCTTT
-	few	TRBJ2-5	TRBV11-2	CASSLDPETQYF	TGTGCCAGCAGCTTAGATCCAGAGACCCAGTACTTC
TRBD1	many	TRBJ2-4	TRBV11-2	CASSSSAGTGVARNIQYF	TGTGCCAGCAGCTCCTCAGCAGGGACAGGGGTAGCGAGAAACATTCAGTACTTC
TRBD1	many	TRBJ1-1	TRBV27	CASSLAMGQGLSEAFF	TGTGCCAGCAGTTTAGCGATGGGACAGGGGTTATCTGAAGCTTTCTTT
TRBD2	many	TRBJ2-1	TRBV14	CASSRSLAGVLFGSYNEQFF	TGTGCCAGCAGCCGATCACTAGCGGGAGTTTTGTTCGGTTCCTACAATGAGCAGTTCTTC
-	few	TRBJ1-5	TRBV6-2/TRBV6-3	CASSYSKGAQHF	TGTGCCAGCAGTTACTCGAAAGGCGCCCAGCATTTT
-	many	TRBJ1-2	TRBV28	CASSPLVGGAGGYTF	TGTGCCAGCAGTCCGTTAGTTGGGGGCGCGGGAGGCTACACCTTC
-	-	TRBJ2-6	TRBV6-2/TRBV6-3	CASRPAGANVLTF	TGTGCCAGCAGACCCGCTGGGGCCAACGTCCTGACTTTC
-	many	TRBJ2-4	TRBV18	CASSPPWGSVKNIQYF	TGTGCCAGCTCACCACCGTGGGGGTCAGTCAAAAACATTCAGTACTTC
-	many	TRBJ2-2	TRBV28	CASRLDRRQTGELFF	TGTGCCAGCAGACTAGACAGGCGGCAGACCGGGGAGCTGTTTTTT
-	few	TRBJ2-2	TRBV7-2	CASSLKGQTNTGELFF	TGTGCCAGCAGCTTAAAGGGTCAAACGAACACCGGGGAGCTGTTTTTT
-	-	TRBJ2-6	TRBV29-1	CSARMALSGANVLTF	TGCAGCGCCCGGATGGCTTTATCTGGGGCCAACGTCCTGACTTTC
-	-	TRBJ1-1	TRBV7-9	CASSLRGEAFF	TGTGCCAGCAGTTTACGGGGGGAAGCTTTCTTT
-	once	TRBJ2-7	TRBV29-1	CSVSGPRVNYEQYF	TGCAGCGTTTCGGGACCGAGGGTAAATTACGAGCAGTACTTC
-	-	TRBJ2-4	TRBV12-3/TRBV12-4	CASSTTGRWAKNIQYF	TGTGCCAGCAGTACTACAGGAAGGTGGGCCAAAAACATTCAGTACTTC
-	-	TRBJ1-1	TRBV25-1	CASTQGTGRAFF	TGTGCCAGCACCCAAGGTACCGGGAGAGCTTTCTTT
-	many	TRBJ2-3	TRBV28	CASSQEGRDITDTQYF	TGTGCCAGCAGCCAAGAGGGGCGGGATATTACAGATACGCAGTATTTT
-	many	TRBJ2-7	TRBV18	CASSPTSWEQYF	TGTGCCAGCTCACCTACCTCTTGGGAGCAGTACTTC
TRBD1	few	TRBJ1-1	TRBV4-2	CASKEDRSDTEAFF	TGTGCCAGCAAAGAGGACAGGAGCGACACTGAAGCTTTCTTT
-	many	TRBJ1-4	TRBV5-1	CASSLEGLGTNEKLFF	TGCGCCAGCAGCTTGGAGGGTCTGGGCACTAATGAAAAACTGTTTTTT
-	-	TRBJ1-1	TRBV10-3	CAIRGGVTEAFF	TGTGCCATCCGGGGAGGGGTCACTGAAGCTTTCTTT
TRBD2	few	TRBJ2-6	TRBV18	CASSPPGGIRANVLTF	TGTGCCAGCTCACCACCGGGAGGGATACGGGCCAACGTCCTGACTTTC
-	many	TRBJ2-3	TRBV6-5	CASSYSPSGRVGDTQYF	TGTGCCAGCAGTTACTCCCCATCGGGCAGGGTTGGAGATACGCAGTATTTT
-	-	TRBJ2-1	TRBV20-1	CSALDATGVYNEQFF	TGCAGTGCCTTAGACGCGACAGGAGTATACAATGAGCAGTTCTTC
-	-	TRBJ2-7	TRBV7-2	CASSLQDPSYEQYF	TGTGCCAGCAGCCTACAGGATCCCTCCTACGAGCAGTACTTC
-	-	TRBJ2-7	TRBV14	CASSQNINGDEQYF	TGTGCCAGCAGCCAAAACATAAACGGGGACGAGCAGTACTTC
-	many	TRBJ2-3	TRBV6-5	CASSYSSGDTQYF	TGTGCCAGCAGTTACTCATCGGGGGATACGCAGTATTTT
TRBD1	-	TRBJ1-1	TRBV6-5	CASSSRQGSTEAFF	TGTGCCAGCAGTAGCCGACAGGGGAGCACTGAAGCTTTCTTT
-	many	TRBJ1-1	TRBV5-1	CASSLGTKPRNTEAFF	TGCGCCAGCAGCTTGGGGACAAAACCAAGGAACACTGAAGCTTTCTTT
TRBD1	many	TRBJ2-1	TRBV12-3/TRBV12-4	CASAWGQTHGFF	TGTGCCAGCGCCTGGGGACAGACCCATGGGTTCTTC
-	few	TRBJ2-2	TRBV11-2	CASSFTRKGTGELFF	TGTGCCAGCAGCTTTACTCGGAAAGGAACCGGGGAGCTGTTTTTT
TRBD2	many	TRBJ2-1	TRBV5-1	CASSFLAGGNEQFF	TGCGCCAGCAGCTTCCTAGCGGGGGGAAATGAGCAGTTCTTC
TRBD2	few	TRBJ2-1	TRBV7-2	CASTRGGLAGGDNEQFF	TGTGCCAGCACCCGGGGTGGGCTAGCGGGAGGGGACAATGAGCAGTTCTTC
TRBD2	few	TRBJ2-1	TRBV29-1	CSDSGIAHNEQFF	TGCAGCGATAGCGGGATCGCCCACAATGAGCAGTTCTTC
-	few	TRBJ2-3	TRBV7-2	CASNGGGYTDTQYF	TGTGCCAGCAACGGGGGAGGTTACACAGATACGCAGTATTTT
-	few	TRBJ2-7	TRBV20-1	CSARGTEKYEQYF	TGCAGTGCTAGAGGGACAGAGAAATACGAGCAGTACTTC
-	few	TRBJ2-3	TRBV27	CASSSLQRGGDTQYF	TGTGCCAGCAGCTCCCTCCAGCGTGGGGGAGATACGCAGTATTTT
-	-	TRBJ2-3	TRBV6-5	CASGTTLRATDTQYF	TGTGCCAGCGGTACCACTCTCCGGGCTACAGATACGCAGTATTTT
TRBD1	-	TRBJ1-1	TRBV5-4	CASSQLDRAYTEAFF	TGTGCCAGCAGCCAACTCGACAGGGCCTACACTGAAGCTTTCTTT
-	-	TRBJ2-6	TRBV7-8	CASSLRWTSWDSDANVLTF	TGTGCCAGCAGCCTGCGCTGGACATCCTGGGACTCTGATGCCAACGTCCTGACTTTC